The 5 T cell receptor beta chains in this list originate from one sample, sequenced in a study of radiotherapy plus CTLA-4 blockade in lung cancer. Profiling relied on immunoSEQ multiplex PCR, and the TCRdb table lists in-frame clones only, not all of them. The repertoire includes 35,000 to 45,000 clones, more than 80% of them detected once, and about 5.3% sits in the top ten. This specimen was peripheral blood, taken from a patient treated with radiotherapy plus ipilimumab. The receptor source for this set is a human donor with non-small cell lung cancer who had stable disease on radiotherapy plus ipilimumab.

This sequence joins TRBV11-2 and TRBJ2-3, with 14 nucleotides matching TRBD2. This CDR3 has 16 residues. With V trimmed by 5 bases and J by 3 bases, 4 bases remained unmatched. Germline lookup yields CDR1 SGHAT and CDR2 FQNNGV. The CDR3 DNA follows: TGTGCCAGCAGCCGGAGACTAGCGGGAGGGACAGATACGCAGTATTTT. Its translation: CASSRRLAGGTDTQYF. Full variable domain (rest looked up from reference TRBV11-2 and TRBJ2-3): EAGVAQSPRYKIIEKRQSVAFWCNPISGHATLYWYQQILGQGPKLLIQFQNNGVVDDSQLPKDRFSAERLKGVDSTLKIQPAKLEDSAVYLCASSRRLAGGTDTQYFGPGTRLTVL.

The CDR3 is CAWSAGANYGYTF. The CDR3 DNA sequence: TGTGCCTGGAGTGCGGGGGCTAACTATGGCTACACCTTC. This chain uses TRBV30 with TRBJ1-2; D might be TRBD1 (5 bases). Trimming took off 1 base at V and 0 bases at J, with 6 bases between the two ends. From germline, CDR1 is GTSNPN and CDR2 SVGIG (reference sequence). CDR3 length: 13 residues. The entire variable domain, with the rest obtained from reference TRBV30 and TRBJ1-2, is as follows: SQTIHQWPATLVQPVGSPLSLECTVEGTSNPNLYWYRQAAGRGLQLLFYSVGIGQISSEVPQNLSASRPQDRQFILSSKKLLLSDSGFYLCAWSAGANYGYTFGSGTRLTVV.

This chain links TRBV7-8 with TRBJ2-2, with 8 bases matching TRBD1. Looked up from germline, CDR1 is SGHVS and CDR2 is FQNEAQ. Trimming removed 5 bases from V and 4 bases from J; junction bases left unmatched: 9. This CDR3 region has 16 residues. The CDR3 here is CASSPRQGQATGELFF. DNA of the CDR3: TGTGCCAGCAGCCCGCGACAGGGGCAGGCCACCGGGGAGCTGTTTTTT.

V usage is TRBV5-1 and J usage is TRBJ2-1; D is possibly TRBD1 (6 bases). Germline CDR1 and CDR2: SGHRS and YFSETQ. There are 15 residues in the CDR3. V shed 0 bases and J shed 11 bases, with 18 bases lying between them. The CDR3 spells CASSLDWGQGGKQFF. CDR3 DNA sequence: TGCGCCAGCAGCTTGGATTGGGGGCAGGGTGGAAAGCAGTTCTTC. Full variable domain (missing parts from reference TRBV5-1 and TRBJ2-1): KAGVTQTPRYLIKTRGQQVTLSCSPISGHRSVSWYQQTPGQGLQFLFEYFSETQRNKGNFPGRFSGRQFSNSRSEMNVSTLELGDSALYLCASSLDWGQGGKQFFGPGTRLTVL.

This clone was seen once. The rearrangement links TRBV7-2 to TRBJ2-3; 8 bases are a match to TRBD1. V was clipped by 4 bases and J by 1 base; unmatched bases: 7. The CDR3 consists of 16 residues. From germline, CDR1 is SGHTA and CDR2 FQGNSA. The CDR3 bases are TGTGCCAGCAGCTCTAGGACAGGGACGGGCACAGATACGCAGTATTTT. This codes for CASSSRTGTGTDTQYF. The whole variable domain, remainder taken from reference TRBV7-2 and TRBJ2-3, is GAGVSQSPSNKVTEKGKDVELRCDPISGHTALYWYRQSLGQGLEFLIYFQGNSAPDKSGLPSDRFSAERTGGSVSTLTIQRTQQEDSAVYLCASSSRTGTGTDTQYFGPGTRLTVL.